The rows below give T cell receptor beta chains drawn from one sample of a study of blood T cell repertoires in COVID-19. The repertoire was sequenced with immunoSEQ multiplex PCR; TCRdb's copy has only in-frame clones and lacks some. The sample shows roughly 130,000 clones, about 80% of them seen only once. The sequencing input was peripheral blood. Receptor source: a woman aged 50 to 60 with acute or convalescent COVID-19. Each CDR3 is given with its conserved first and last residue. A D gene is named only where the DNA matches it firmly. A row's size may be missing; if present it is once, few, many or a size class.

abundance: NA; d_gene: TRBD2; v_gene: TRBV10-2; j_gene: TRBJ2-7; CDR3aa: CASRAGLGTYEQYF; CDR3nt: TGCGCCAGCAGGGCGGGACTAGGGACCTACGAGCAGTACTTC
abundance: once; d_gene: TRBD1; v_gene: TRBV18; j_gene: TRBJ1-5; CDR3aa: CASSPTGDSNQPQHF; CDR3nt: TGTGCCAGCTCACCGACAGGGGATAGCAATCAGCCCCAGCATTTT
abundance: NA; d_gene: NA; v_gene: TRBV6-5; j_gene: TRBJ1-3; CDR3aa: CASSQVSGNTIYF; CDR3nt: TGTGCCAGCAGTCAGGTATCTGGAAACACCATATATTTT
abundance: NA; d_gene: TRBD1; v_gene: TRBV3-1/TRBV3-2; j_gene: TRBJ2-7; CDR3aa: CASSQGQGIYEQYF; CDR3nt: TGTGCCAGCAGCCAAGGACAGGGTATCTACGAGCAGTACTTC
abundance: NA; d_gene: TRBD1; v_gene: TRBV5-5; j_gene: TRBJ1-2; CDR3aa: CASSGGPGQGVYGYTF; CDR3nt: TGTGCCAGCAGCGGGGGTCCGGGACAGGGGGTGTATGGCTACACCTTC
abundance: NA; d_gene: TRBD1; v_gene: TRBV28; j_gene: TRBJ2-1; CDR3aa: CASSIGQGTTYNEQFF; CDR3nt: TGTGCCAGCAGTATAGGACAGGGCACAACATACAATGAGCAGTTCTTC
abundance: NA; d_gene: TRBD1; v_gene: TRBV18; j_gene: TRBJ2-3; CDR3aa: CASSQRGPGSTDTQYF; CDR3nt: TGTGCCAGCTCACAAAGGGGGCCTGGTAGCACAGATACGCAGTATTTT
abundance: many; d_gene: NA; v_gene: TRBV6-2/TRBV6-3; j_gene: TRBJ1-5; CDR3aa: CASSYSRRGSNQPQHF; CDR3nt: TGTGCCAGCAGTTACTCGCGCAGGGGTAGCAATCAGCCCCAGCATTTT
abundance: NA; d_gene: TRBD1; v_gene: TRBV4-1; j_gene: TRBJ2-7; CDR3aa: CASSQDWGQSSWEQYF; CDR3nt: TGCGCCAGCAGCCAAGATTGGGGACAGTCTTCGTGGGAGCAGTACTTC
abundance: once; d_gene: NA; v_gene: TRBV5-1; j_gene: TRBJ1-1; CDR3aa: CASSLARDTEAFF; CDR3nt: TGCGCCAGCAGCTTGGCCAGGGACACTGAAGCTTTCTTT
abundance: NA; d_gene: NA; v_gene: TRBV7-9; j_gene: TRBJ1-1; CDR3aa: CASSLTGPNTEAFF; CDR3nt: TGTGCCAGCAGCTTAACAGGGCCGAACACTGAAGCTTTCTTT
abundance: NA; d_gene: NA; v_gene: TRBV13; j_gene: TRBJ2-1; CDR3aa: CASSSNLAPVYNEQFF; CDR3nt: TGTGCCAGCAGCTCAAACCTAGCGCCCGTCTACAATGAGCAGTTCTTC
abundance: NA; d_gene: NA; v_gene: TRBV29-1; j_gene: TRBJ2-3; CDR3aa: CSAPGVITDTQYF; CDR3nt: TGCAGCGCGCCAGGGGTGATCACAGATACGCAGTATTTT
abundance: NA; d_gene: TRBD1; v_gene: TRBV19; j_gene: TRBJ1-1; CDR3aa: CASSIKRTGGEAFF; CDR3nt: TGTGCCAGTAGTATAAAAAGGACAGGGGGCGAAGCTTTCTTT
abundance: NA; d_gene: NA; v_gene: TRBV6-2/TRBV6-3; j_gene: TRBJ1-4; CDR3aa: CASSSYSEKLFF; CDR3nt: TGTGCCAGCAGTAGTTACAGTGAAAAACTGTTTTTT
abundance: once; d_gene: NA; v_gene: TRBV5-1; j_gene: TRBJ1-1; CDR3aa: CASSLAGQTVNTEAFF; CDR3nt: TGCGCCAGCAGCTTGGCGGGCCAGACAGTGAACACTGAAGCTTTCTTT
abundance: NA; d_gene: NA; v_gene: TRBV9; j_gene: TRBJ1-5; CDR3aa: CASSARDSNQPQHF; CDR3nt: TGTGCCAGCAGCGCCAGGGATAGCAATCAGCCCCAGCATTTT
abundance: NA; d_gene: NA; v_gene: TRBV18; j_gene: TRBJ2-1; CDR3aa: CASSPMSTGYNEQFF; CDR3nt: TGTGCCAGCTCACCCATGAGCACAGGTTACAATGAGCAGTTCTTC
abundance: NA; d_gene: TRBD1; v_gene: TRBV11-2; j_gene: TRBJ1-6; CDR3aa: CASSHFRTGTRSPLHF; CDR3nt: TGTGCCAGCAGCCACTTTAGGACAGGGACACGTTCACCCCTCCACTTT
abundance: NA; d_gene: TRBD2; v_gene: TRBV12-3/TRBV12-4; j_gene: TRBJ2-7; CDR3aa: CASGKRGYEQYF; CDR3nt: TGTGCCAGCGGAAAGCGGGGCTACGAGCAGTACTTC
abundance: NA; d_gene: TRBD1; v_gene: TRBV6-5; j_gene: TRBJ1-1; CDR3aa: CASRRDRRSSNEAFF; CDR3nt: TGTGCCAGCAGGCGGGACAGGAGGAGTTCAAATGAAGCTTTCTTT
abundance: few; d_gene: NA; v_gene: TRBV15; j_gene: TRBJ1-1; CDR3aa: CATSRGAVGQLNTEAFF; CDR3nt: TGTGCCACCAGCAGAGGGGCGGTGGGGCAGTTGAACACTGAAGCTTTCTTT
abundance: NA; d_gene: TRBD1; v_gene: TRBV5-4; j_gene: TRBJ2-2; CDR3aa: CASSWDRGQVTGELFF; CDR3nt: TGTGCCAGCAGCTGGGACAGGGGGCAAGTTACCGGGGAGCTGTTTTTT
abundance: NA; d_gene: NA; v_gene: TRBV5-6; j_gene: TRBJ1-1; CDR3aa: CASSQNVGYTEAFF; CDR3nt: TGTGCCAGCAGCCAGAACGTCGGGTACACTGAAGCTTTCTTT
abundance: NA; d_gene: NA; v_gene: TRBV11-2; j_gene: TRBJ2-3; CDR3aa: CASSLSGDTQYF; CDR3nt: TGTGCCAGCAGCTTATCGGGAGATACGCAGTATTTT
abundance: NA; d_gene: TRBD1; v_gene: TRBV30; j_gene: TRBJ1-2; CDR3aa: CAWSVFRGQGGYTF; CDR3nt: TGTGCCTGGAGTGTATTCAGGGGGCAAGGTGGCTACACCTTC
abundance: NA; d_gene: TRBD1; v_gene: TRBV2; j_gene: TRBJ2-7; CDR3aa: CASSVETGVAYEQYF; CDR3nt: TGTGCCAGCAGTGTAGAAACAGGGGTAGCCTACGAGCAGTACTTC
abundance: NA; d_gene: NA; v_gene: TRBV5-1; j_gene: TRBJ1-6; CDR3aa: CASSPGVGAPLHF; CDR3nt: TGCGCCAGCAGCCCAGGGGTGGGTGCACCCCTCCACTTT
abundance: NA; d_gene: NA; v_gene: TRBV3-1/TRBV3-2; j_gene: TRBJ1-5; CDR3aa: CASSQAAGNQPQHF; CDR3nt: TGTGCCAGCAGCCAAGCAGCGGGCAATCAGCCCCAGCATTTT
abundance: NA; d_gene: TRBD1; v_gene: TRBV27; j_gene: TRBJ2-2; CDR3aa: CASSYGTGANTGELFF; CDR3nt: TGTGCCAGCAGCTATGGGACAGGAGCGAACACCGGGGAGCTGTTTTTT
abundance: NA; d_gene: NA; v_gene: TRBV18; j_gene: TRBJ1-3; CDR3aa: CASSRLQGTGNTIYF; CDR3nt: TGTGCCAGCTCACGCCTCCAGGGTACTGGAAACACCATATATTTT
abundance: NA; d_gene: TRBD1; v_gene: TRBV28; j_gene: TRBJ1-2; CDR3aa: CASSTGQGRYGYTF; CDR3nt: TGTGCCAGCAGTACAGGACAGGGTAGATATGGCTACACCTTC
abundance: NA; d_gene: NA; v_gene: TRBV12-3/TRBV12-4; j_gene: TRBJ2-2; CDR3aa: CASGLPRTGELFF; CDR3nt: TGTGCCAGTGGACTTCCAAGAACCGGGGAGCTGTTTTTT
abundance: NA; d_gene: TRBD1; v_gene: TRBV28; j_gene: TRBJ1-5; CDR3aa: CATMEGQRRGQPQHF; CDR3nt: TGTGCCACCATGGAGGGACAGAGAAGGGGTCAGCCCCAGCATTTT